What follows is one T cell receptor (beta chain) and its context. The germline V gene has CDR1 SEHNR and CDR2 FQNEAQ (reference sequence). V was clipped by 2 bases and J by 4 bases, with 11 bases between them. The CDR3 is 14 amino acids. TCRdb fed the 5' RACE reads into MiXCR, producing one record per CDR3 protein. Here the sample spans under 400,000 distinct CDR3 sequences, 12% being singletons. The source of the sample is a study of T cells after yellow fever vaccination. Study-wide background: Preparation used SMART-Seq v4 Ultra Low Input for the low-cell-number fractions.

This clonotype originated in a man aged 18 to 29 who received the YFV17D yellow fever vaccine. The material was CD4+ T cells sorted from PBMCs, obtained 15 days after the yellow fever booster vaccination. This chain joins TRBV7-9 and TRBJ1-2; perhaps TRBD1 as D (6 bases). CDR3 region: CASSLMGHPYGYTF. The CDR3 bases are TGTGCCAGCAGCTTAATGGGACATCCCTATGGCTACACCTTC. Together with reference TRBV7-9 and TRBJ1-2, the CDR3 gives the full variable domain: DTGVSQNPRHKITKRGQNVTFRCDPISEHNRLYWYRQTLGQGPEFLTYFQNEAQLEKSRLLSDRFSAERPKGSFSTLEIQRTEQGDSAMYLCASSLMGHPYGYTFGSGTRLTVV.